This TCR beta chain emerged from a study of a mutant IDH1 vaccine in newly diagnosed glioma. Turning to the study itself: In some groups vaccination began 4-6 weeks post-radiotherapy; others received it with temozolomide.

This sample's time point: week 35, safety follow-up. What each vaccine dose contained was 300 ug of mutant IDH1 20-mer peptide, accompanied by topical imiquimod. Eight vaccinations went to patients in weeks 1, 3, 5, 7, 11, 15, 19, 23. CDR1 and CDR2 from the germline V gene are MNHNY and SVGAGI (reference sequence). V lost 8 bases and J lost 3; bases outside the gene matches: 6. The CDR3 has 13 amino acids. Sequencing used immunoSEQ multiplex PCR; TCRdb keeps in-frame clones, though not all of them. Of 50,000 to 75,000 clones detected, under 85% appear once; the ten largest clones hold 4.7%. A word on this clone: The antigen remains unidentified.

This specimen consisted of PBMCs, obtained from a glioma patient whose treatment included an IDH1 peptide vaccine. The chain has TRBV6-6 and TRBJ2-7; 8 bases agree with TRBD1. The TCR originated in a man aged 50 to 60 with glioma. CDR3 DNA sequence: TGTGCCAGCCGGACAGGGAGCTTCTACGAGCAGTACTTC. It encodes CASRTGSFYEQYF.